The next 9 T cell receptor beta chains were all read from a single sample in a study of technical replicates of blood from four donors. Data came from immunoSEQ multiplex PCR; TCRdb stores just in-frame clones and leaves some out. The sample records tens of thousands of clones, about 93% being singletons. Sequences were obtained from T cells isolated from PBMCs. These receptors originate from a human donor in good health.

The CDR3 here is CATSRALAGVNEQFF. The DNA of the CDR3 is TGTGCCACCAGCAGAGCTCTAGCGGGAGTCAATGAGCAGTTCTTC. The V gene is TRBV15, the J gene TRBJ2-1, with 10 bases lining up with TRBD2. After removal of 1 base from V and 6 bases from J, the junction contained 3 bases not matched to a gene. Germline CDR1 LNHNV, CDR2 YYDKDF (reference sequence). The CDR3 sequence is 15 residues long.

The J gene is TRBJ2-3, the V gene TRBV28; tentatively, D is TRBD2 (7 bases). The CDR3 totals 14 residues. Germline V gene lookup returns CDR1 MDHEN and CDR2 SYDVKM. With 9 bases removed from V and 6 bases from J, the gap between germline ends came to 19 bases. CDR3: CASRAWGGADTQYF. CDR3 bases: TGTGCCAGTCGGGCCTGGGGGGGCGCGGATACGCAGTATTTT.

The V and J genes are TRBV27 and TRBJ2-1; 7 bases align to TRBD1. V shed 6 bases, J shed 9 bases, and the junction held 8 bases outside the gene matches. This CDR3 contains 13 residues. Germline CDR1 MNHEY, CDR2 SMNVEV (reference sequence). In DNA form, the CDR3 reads TGTGCCAGCAGCTACAGGGGTCGCGGTGAGCAGTTCTTC. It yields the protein CASSYRGRGEQFF.

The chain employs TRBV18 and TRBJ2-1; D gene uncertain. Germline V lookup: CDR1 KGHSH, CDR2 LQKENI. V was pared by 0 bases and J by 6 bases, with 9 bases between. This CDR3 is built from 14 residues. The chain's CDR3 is CASSPPSLINEQFF. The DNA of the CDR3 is TGTGCCAGCTCACCACCGTCCTTAATCAATGAGCAGTTCTTC.

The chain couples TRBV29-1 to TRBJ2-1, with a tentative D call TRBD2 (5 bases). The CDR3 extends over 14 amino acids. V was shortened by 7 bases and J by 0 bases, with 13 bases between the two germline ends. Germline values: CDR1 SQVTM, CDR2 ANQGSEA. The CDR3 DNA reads TGCAGCGCTTGGCGGGCGAGCTCCTACAATGAGCAGTTCTTC. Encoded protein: CSAWRASSYNEQFF.

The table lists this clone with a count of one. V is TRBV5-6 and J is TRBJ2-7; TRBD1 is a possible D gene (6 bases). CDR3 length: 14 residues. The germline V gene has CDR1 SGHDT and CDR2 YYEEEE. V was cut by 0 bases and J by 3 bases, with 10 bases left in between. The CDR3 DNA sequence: TGTGCCAGCAGCTTGGCGACGACAGGCTACGAGCAGTACTTC. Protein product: CASSLATTGYEQYF.

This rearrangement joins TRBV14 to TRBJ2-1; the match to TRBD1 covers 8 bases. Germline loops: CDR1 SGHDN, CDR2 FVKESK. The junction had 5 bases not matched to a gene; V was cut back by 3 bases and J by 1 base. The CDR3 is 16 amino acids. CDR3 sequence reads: CASSQPRGLSYNEQFF. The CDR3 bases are TGTGCCAGCAGCCAGCCCAGGGGGCTGTCCTACAATGAGCAGTTCTTC.

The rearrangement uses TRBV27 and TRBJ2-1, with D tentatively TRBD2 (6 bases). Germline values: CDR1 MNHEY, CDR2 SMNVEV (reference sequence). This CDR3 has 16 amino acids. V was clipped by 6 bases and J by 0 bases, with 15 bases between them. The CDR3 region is CASRYLSGNSYNEQFF. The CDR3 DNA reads TGTGCCAGCAGATATCTTAGCGGCAACTCCTACAATGAGCAGTTCTTC.

CDR3 residues: CASSPYRDNQPQHF. DNA for the CDR3: TGTGCCAGCAGTCCATACAGGGACAATCAGCCCCAGCATTTT. The chain uses TRBV28 and TRBJ1-5; D is possibly TRBD1 (6 bases). V was shortened by 5 bases and J by 3 bases, with 11 bases between the two germline ends. Looked up from germline, CDR1 is MDHEN and CDR2 is SYDVKM. CDR3 size: 14 residues. Full variable domain (rest looked up from reference TRBV28 and TRBJ1-5): DVKVTQSSRYLVKRTGEKVFLECVQDMDHENMFWYRQDPGLGLRLIYFSYDVKMKEKGDIPEGYSVSREKKERFSLILESASTNQTSMYLCASSPYRDNQPQHFGDGTRLSIL.